This section outlines one T cell receptor beta chain sequence together with its context. This specimen belongs to a study of blood T cell repertoires in COVID-19. From germline, CDR1 is SGHRS and CDR2 YFSETQ. Trimming took 0 bases from V and 8 from J; bases not matched to a gene: 8. The CDR3 sequence is 16 residues long. The assay was immunoSEQ multiplex PCR, and TCRdb's table has in-frame clones only and misses some. The sample lists about 140,000 clones; 70% to 90% were seen once. The origin of this receptor is a woman of 80 years or more with acute or convalescent COVID-19. The chain has TRBV5-1 and TRBJ2-3; 11 bases are a match to TRBD2. Sequenced sample: peripheral blood. CDR3 nucleotide sequence: TGCGCCAGCAGCTTGGGTCCTAGCGGGGGGCTGGGTACGCAGTATTTT. The encoded protein is CASSLGPSGGLGTQYF.